The 27 T cell receptor beta chains below all came from one sample that was sequenced in a study of CD8+ T cells in alopecia areata. Sequencing templates came from extracted RNA that was reverse transcribed into cDNA. Profiling relied on immunoSEQ multiplex PCR, and the TCRdb table lists in-frame clones only, not all of them. Here the sample spans 100,000 to 150,000 clones, around 63% being singletons. Treatment specified: oral pan-JAK inhibitor, 5-10 mg twice daily. The sequencing used CD4+ T cells sorted from blood, collected at week 4, from a patient treated with tofacitinib. These receptors were obtained from a human donor with alopecia areata.

The chain joins TRBV25-1 to TRBJ2-2; D is tentatively TRBD1 or TRBD2 (6 bases each). This CDR3 contains 16 residues. Trimming stripped 3 bases from V and 0 bases from J, with 11 bases between. CDR1 is MGHDK, CDR2 SYGVNS, per germline. CDR3 sequence: CASSDGGRPNTGELFF. The CDR3, as DNA: TGTGCCAGCAGTGATGGGGGGCGACCGAACACCGGGGAGCTGTTTTTT. The entire variable domain, with the rest obtained from reference TRBV25-1 and TRBJ2-2, is as follows: EADIYQTPRYLVIGTGKKITLECSQTMGHDKMYWYQQDPGMELHLIHYSYGVNSTEKGDLSSESTVSRIRTEHFPLTLESARPSHTSQYLCASSDGGRPNTGELFFGEGSRLTVL.

V usage is TRBV5-5 and J usage is TRBJ1-2; TRBD1 is a possible D gene (5 bases). The germline V and J ends were trimmed by 1 base and 2 bases, with 18 bases remaining between them. This CDR3 has 17 residues. Germline V gene lookup returns CDR1 SGHKS and CDR2 YYEKEE (reference sequence). The DNA of the CDR3 is TGTGCCAGCAGCTTGATACAGGTACCCTCTCCGAACTATGGCTACACCTTC. It is translated as CASSLIQVPSPNYGYTF.

On this clone: Relative to the germline gene, one junction end is altered; a read error may explain this. The chain has TRBV29-1 and TRBJ2-1, with 11 nucleotides matching TRBD2. This CDR3 spans 14 amino acids. Per the germline V gene, CDR1 is SQVTM and CDR2 is ANQGSEA. In DNA form, the CDR3 reads TGCAGCGTTGAAGTTAGCGGGGGGGCCGTTCGTGCCGTCTTC. The encoded protein is CSVEVSGGAVRAVF.

This clone appeared a few times. The chain couples TRBV27 to TRBJ2-3; D is unresolved. The CDR3 extends over 13 amino acids. Germline CDR1 MNHEY, CDR2 SMNVEV (reference sequence). The germline V and J ends were trimmed by 0 bases and 2 bases, with 3 bases remaining between them. This CDR3 reads CASSLSFTDTQYF. CDR3 DNA: TGTGCCAGCAGTTTATCGTTCACAGATACGCAGTATTTT.

This chain links TRBV28 with TRBJ2-7, with 8 nucleotides matching TRBD2. With 3 bases clipped from V and 5 bases from J, the junction kept 3 bases outside the gene matches. The germline V gene has CDR1 MDHEN and CDR2 SYDVKM. There are 13 residues in the CDR3. The DNA of the CDR3 is TGTGCCAGCAGTTTGGGACTAGACAACGAGCAGTACTTC. It is translated as CASSLGLDNEQYF.

This clone was picked up a small number of times. The genes are TRBV29-1 and TRBJ2-3; 7 positions match TRBD1. Trimming at V came to 4 bases and at J to 5 bases, leaving 6 bases not matched to a gene. CDR1 is SQVTM and CDR2 is ANQGSEA in the germline V gene. The CDR3 runs 13 residues. As DNA, the CDR3 is TGCAGCGTTGCCAAAGGGACAGAAGATACGCAGTATTTT. Amino acids: CSVAKGTEDTQYF.

The rearrangement joins TRBV6-6 to TRBJ1-1; D is unresolved. This CDR3 contains 13 residues. V lost 6 bases and J 6 bases, leaving 14 bases between the germline ends. The germline CDR1 and CDR2 sequences are MNHNY and SVGAGI (reference sequence). CDR3 nucleotide sequence: TGTGCCAGCAGCCGTACGGGCTGGCCTGAAGCTTTCTTT. This codes for CASSRTGWPEAFF.

This clone was seen more than once but under ten times. The gene calls are TRBV15 and TRBJ2-3, with 8 bases aligning to TRBD2. V dropped 2 bases and J dropped 3; count of bases not matched to a gene: 1. CDR1 and CDR2 (germline): LNHNV, YYDKDF (reference sequence). The CDR3 loop spans 14 amino acids. This CDR3 is CATSRSSGTDTQYF. The CDR3, as DNA: TGTGCCACCAGCAGATCTAGCGGGACAGATACGCAGTATTTT.

Only a few counts were recorded for this clone. The chain combines TRBV7-8 with TRBJ2-3, with 8 bases aligning to TRBD1. J lost 5 bases, V lost 1 base, and 5 bases had no gene match. This CDR3 has 15 amino acids. Germline assignment: CDR1 SGHVS and CDR2 FQNEAQ. DNA for the CDR3: TGTGCCAGCAGCTTAGAGGCCGGACAGGGAGATACGCAGTATTTT. This sequence encodes CASSLEAGQGDTQYF.

The CDR3, as DNA: TGCAGCGTTGACCTCCGCGGGGGGGGCGTCGCCTACGAGCAGTACTTC. Translating it yields CSVDLRGGGVAYEQYF. The chain couples TRBV29-1 to TRBJ2-7; 9 bases line up with TRBD2. The ends lost 3 bases at V and 2 bases at J; junction bases unmatched: 11. Germline-derived CDR1 and CDR2 are SQVTM and ANQGSEA. This CDR3 has 16 amino acids.

V usage is TRBV6-5 and J usage is TRBJ2-5; a possible D gene is TRBD2 (5 bases). CDR3 length: 14 residues. V lost 4 bases and J 5 bases, leaving 14 bases between the germline ends. Germline CDR1 reads MNHEY; CDR2 reads SVGAGI. The CDR3 sequence: CASSFGISAETQYF. The CDR3 DNA is TGTGCCAGCAGTTTCGGGATCTCGGCGGAGACCCAGTACTTC.

This clone was seen a few times. This chain links TRBV7-9 with TRBJ1-2; TRBD1 agrees at 9 bases. CDR1 is SEHNR and CDR2 is FQNEAQ in the germline V gene (reference sequence). The CDR3 has 16 amino acids. J gave up 4 bases and V 3 bases, and 9 bases lay outside the gene matches. The CDR3 here is CASSFTGQGGIYGYTF. Here the CDR3 DNA reads TGTGCCAGCAGCTTCACGGGACAGGGAGGTATCTATGGCTACACCTTC. The variable domain in full, with the rest retrieved from reference TRBV7-9 and TRBJ1-2, is DTGVSQNPRHKITKRGQNVTFRCDPISEHNRLYWYRQTLGQGPEFLTYFQNEAQLEKSRLLSDRFSAERPKGSFSTLEIQRTEQGDSAMYLCASSFTGQGGIYGYTFGSGTRLTVV.

The V gene is TRBV30, the J gene TRBJ1-1; no clear D. Germline CDR1 and CDR2: GTSNPN and SVGIG (reference sequence). The CDR3 runs to 13 residues. V lost 4 bases, J lost 1 base, and 10 bases lay in between. The CDR3: CAWKGRPNTEAFF. The CDR3 region has the DNA TGTGCCTGGAAGGGCAGGCCGAACACTGAAGCTTTCTTT.

The V and J genes are TRBV30 and TRBJ2-1; possible D gene TRBD2, 6 bases. Trimming removed 3 bases at V and 0 bases at J, with 15 bases between. Germline V gene sequence: CDR1 GTSNPN, CDR2 SVGIG (reference sequence). The CDR3 is 16 amino acids. The chain's CDR3 is CAWRGLLGSSYNEQFF. As DNA, the CDR3 is TGTGCCTGGAGGGGACTTCTTGGTAGCTCCTACAATGAGCAGTTCTTC.

Here the CDR3 reads CSVGQGRKAFF. CDR3 in DNA: TGCAGCGTGGGCCAGGGGCGGAAAGCTTTCTTT. The chain uses TRBV29-1 and TRBJ1-1, with D possibly TRBD1 on 6 matching bases. Germline CDR1 and CDR2: SQVTM and ANQGSEA. The germline V and J ends were trimmed by 6 bases and 9 bases, with 14 bases remaining between them. CDR3 size: 11 residues.

This clone was seen only a few times. The chain carries TRBV2 and TRBJ1-6; 7 bases agree with TRBD1. Trimming removed 6 bases from V and 10 bases from J; junction bases left unmatched: 6. CDR1 and CDR2 from the germline V gene are SNHLY and FYNNEI. CDR3 size: 13 residues. CDR3 in DNA: TGTGCCAGCAGAGACAGGGACGGATCACCCCTCCACTTT. Translating gives CASRDRDGSPLHF. Variable domain in full (rest from reference TRBV2 and TRBJ1-6): EPEVTQTPSHQVTQMGQEVILRCVPISNHLYFYWYRQILGQKVEFLVSFYNNEISEKSEIFDDQFSVERPDGSNFTLKIRSTKLEDSAMYFCASRDRDGSPLHFGNGTRLTVT.

V usage is TRBV5-1 and J usage is TRBJ2-1; the match to TRBD1 covers 9 bases. Looked up from germline, CDR1 is SGHRS and CDR2 is YFSETQ. This CDR3 comprises 16 residues. V trimming: 0 bases; J trimming: 7 bases; junction bases outside the gene matches: 8. The DNA for the CDR3 is TGCGCCAGCAGCTTGGCCGGGGGACAGGGTACGAATGAGCAGTTCTTC. Encoded protein: CASSLAGGQGTNEQFF.

The chain combines TRBV30 with TRBJ2-5; possibly TRBD1 or TRBD2 for D (5 bases each). Germline-derived CDR1 and CDR2 are GTSNPN and SVGIG (reference sequence). Deletions cut 5 bases from V and 4 bases from J, with 20 bases between. The CDR3 has 15 amino acids. The DNA for the CDR3 is TGTGCCTGGGACCCGGGACGTAGGGTAGGAGAGACCCAGTACTTC. As protein: CAWDPGRRVGETQYF.

A single count supports this clone. The genes are TRBV2 and TRBJ2-2, with 8 bases identical to TRBD2. V gave up 4 bases and J gave up 1 base; unmatched junction bases: 5. This CDR3 is 16 amino acids long. Germline V gene lookup returns CDR1 SNHLY and CDR2 FYNNEI. The CDR3 nucleotides are TGTGCCAGCAGTGCCCGGGAGGGGGGGAACACCGGGGAGCTGTTTTTT. Amino acids: CASSAREGGNTGELFF.

The chain employs TRBV6-5 and TRBJ2-7; 10 nucleotides align to TRBD2. This CDR3 has 15 amino acids. Germline CDR1 and CDR2: MNHEY and SVGAGI. V gave up 5 bases and J gave up 5 bases; unmatched junction bases: 9. CDR3 in amino acids: CASSTLAGDFHEQYF. The CDR3 DNA reads as TGTGCCAGCAGTACTCTAGCGGGAGATTTCCACGAGCAGTACTTC.

The V and J genes are TRBV7-9 and TRBJ1-1; 8 nucleotides agree with TRBD1. V dropped 4 bases and J dropped 4; count of bases not matched to a gene: 2. CDR3 length equals 13 residues. CDR1 SEHNR and CDR2 FQNEAQ come from the germline V gene (reference sequence). The CDR3, as DNA: TGTGCCAGCAGCTCCGGACAGGGCACTGAAGCTTTCTTT. Residues: CASSSGQGTEAFF. Supplemented by reference TRBV7-9 and TRBJ1-1, the full variable domain reads DTGVSQNPRHKITKRGQNVTFRCDPISEHNRLYWYRQTLGQGPEFLTYFQNEAQLEKSRLLSDRFSAERPKGSFSTLEIQRTEQGDSAMYLCASSSGQGTEAFFGQGTRLTVV.

This sequence joins TRBV30 and TRBJ1-1; D gene unclear. Trimming left V 2 bases short and J 0 bases short, with 7 bases between. The CDR3 spans 13 residues. Germline V lookup: CDR1 GTSNPN, CDR2 SVGIG (reference sequence). The CDR3 region is CAWSIGLNTEAFF. CDR3 DNA: TGTGCCTGGAGTATAGGGTTGAACACTGAAGCTTTCTTT.

This clone has only a few counts. The rearrangement uses TRBV19 and TRBJ1-5; 9 bases are a match to TRBD1. CDR1 is LNHDA, CDR2 SQIVND, per germline (reference sequence). This CDR3 spans 13 amino acids. Unmatched junction bases numbered 1, after V lost 5 bases and J lost 5 bases. The CDR3: CASSRQGDQPQHF. For the CDR3, the DNA is TGTGCCAGTAGTCGACAGGGGGATCAGCCCCAGCATTTT.

This clone was picked up a small number of times. V is TRBV9 and J is TRBJ1-2, with TRBD1 matching 8 bases. This CDR3 region has 14 residues. Germline CDR1 reads SGDLS; CDR2 reads YYNGEE. V lost 0 bases and J lost 5; bases outside the gene matches: 3. As DNA, the CDR3 is TGTGCCAGCAGCGTAGATACAGGGGGATATGGCTACACCTTC. Its protein is CASSVDTGGYGYTF.

The rearrangement joins TRBV29-1 to TRBJ1-2; possible D gene TRBD1, 5 bases. Per germline, CDR1 SQVTM and CDR2 ANQGSEA. The CDR3 is 12 residues long. The V gene lost 4 bases and the J gene lost 3 bases, with 9 bases spanning the gap. This chain's CDR3 is CSVVGAHYGYTF. Written as DNA, the CDR3 is TGCAGCGTTGTCGGGGCCCACTATGGCTACACCTTC.

This sequence joins TRBV4-3 and TRBJ2-3; possible D gene TRBD2, 6 bases. V lost 1 base and J lost 6, with 8 bases in between. The CDR3 runs 13 residues. Per germline, CDR1 LGHNA and CDR2 YSLEER. CDR3: CASSQGRGDTQYF. In DNA form, the CDR3 reads TGCGCCAGCAGCCAAGGGAGGGGTGATACGCAGTATTTT.

The table lists this clone with a count of one. The genes are TRBV2 and TRBJ2-7; either TRBD1 or TRBD2 may supply D (5 bases each). Looked up from germline, CDR1 is SNHLY and CDR2 is FYNNEI. Trimming stripped 5 bases from V and 4 bases from J, with 12 bases between. CDR3 size: 13 residues. The CDR3 loop is CASSTAGSYEQYF. CDR3 DNA: TGTGCCAGCAGTACAGCAGGGAGTTACGAGCAGTACTTC.